This passage covers 21 T cell receptor beta chains from one sample sequenced in a study of OX40 agonist ivuxolimab in advanced cancers. Clones were sequenced by immunoSEQ multiplex PCR, and TCRdb holds only the in-frame ones, with some missing. The table lists some 80,000 clones, about 93% of them singletons. This material consisted of CD4+ or CD8+ T cells sorted from blood, taken in a trial of the OX40 agonist ivuxolimab. These receptors were obtained from an adult with an advanced solid tumor such as melanoma, head and neck, liver or kidney cancer.

In its sample, this clone was seen once. The rearrangement links TRBV15 to TRBJ1-1, with D perhaps TRBD1 (5 bases). V lost 0 bases to trimming and J lost 4 bases, with 15 bases between them. Germline assignment: CDR1 LNHNV and CDR2 YYDKDF (reference sequence). This CDR3 contains 16 residues. CDR3 bases: TGTGCCACCAGCAGAGACGGGAGGGGCGGGGGCACTGAAGCTTTCTTT. It codes for CATSRDGRGGGTEAFF. Supplemented by reference TRBV15 and TRBJ1-1, the full variable domain reads DAMVIQNPRYQVTQFGKPVTLSCSQTLNHNVMYWYQQKSSQAPKLLFHYYDKDFNNEADTPDNFQSRRPNTSFCFLDIRSPGLGDTAMYLCATSRDGRGGGTEAFFGQGTRLTVV.

The chain links TRBV9 to TRBJ2-7; 10 bases align to TRBD2. V lost 0 bases and J lost 3; bases outside the gene matches: 0. Per the germline V gene, CDR1 is SGDLS and CDR2 is YYNGEE. The CDR3 is made up of 14 amino acids. DNA for the CDR3: TGTGCCAGCAGCGTAGGGACTAGCGGCTACGAGCAGTACTTC. Translated, it gives CASSVGTSGYEQYF.

V and J are TRBV7-9 and TRBJ1-5; 8 bases map to TRBD1. The V and J ends lost 3 bases and 5 bases, in that order; junction bases with no gene match: 3. In germline, CDR1 is SEHNR, CDR2 FQNEAQ (reference sequence). There are 14 residues in the CDR3. CDR3 nucleotide sequence: TGTGCCAGCAGCTTCGGACAGGGTGATCAGCCCCAGCATTTT. This translates into CASSFGQGDQPQHF.

This chain links TRBV28 with TRBJ2-6; D is perhaps TRBD2 (6 bases). V was trimmed by 5 bases and J by 0 bases, leaving 11 bases between them. Germline V gene data show CDR1 as MDHEN and CDR2 as SYDVKM. CDR3 length: 16 amino acids. The CDR3 loop is CASSQHGGSGANVLTF. DNA of the CDR3: TGTGCCAGCAGTCAACACGGGGGCTCTGGGGCCAACGTCCTGACTTTC.

The chain combines TRBV6-5 with TRBJ2-3; 11 nucleotides match TRBD2. The germline V gene encodes CDR1 MNHEY and CDR2 SVGAGI. V trimming: 3 bases; J trimming: 4 bases; junction bases outside the gene matches: 6. CDR3 length equals 16 residues. The CDR3 nucleotides are TGTGCCAGCAGTTATGGGATAGCGGGGGGGCCAGATACGCAGTATTTT. Its protein is CASSYGIAGGPDTQYF.

This chain links TRBV28 with TRBJ2-5; D is unclear. Trimming took off 4 bases at V and 4 bases at J, with 19 bases between the two ends. CDR3 size: 16 residues. Germline assignment: CDR1 MDHEN and CDR2 SYDVKM. CDR3 in DNA: TGTGCCAGCAGTTCGACGGTCCACCTGGAGAGAGAGACCCAGTACTTC. Translating it yields CASSSTVHLERETQYF.

The chain combines TRBV27 with TRBJ2-1; 7 positions match TRBD2. The CDR3 extends over 15 amino acids. With 2 bases clipped from V and 6 bases from J, the junction kept 7 bases outside the gene matches. Germline CDR1 MNHEY, CDR2 SMNVEV (reference sequence). This CDR3 reads CASSLGLAVGNEQFF. The DNA for the CDR3 is TGTGCCAGCAGTTTAGGGCTAGCGGTGGGCAATGAGCAGTTCTTC.

The chain has TRBV28 and TRBJ2-7, with 7 positions matching TRBD1. V trimming: 8 bases; J trimming: 0 bases; junction bases outside the gene matches: 7. Germline CDR1 reads MDHEN; CDR2 reads SYDVKM. This CDR3 is 14 amino acids long. CDR3 region: CASVRQGSSYEQYF. Here the CDR3 DNA reads TGTGCCAGCGTGAGACAGGGAAGCTCCTACGAGCAGTACTTC. The whole variable domain, remainder taken from reference TRBV28 and TRBJ2-7, is DVKVTQSSRYLVKRTGEKVFLECVQDMDHENMFWYRQDPGLGLRLIYFSYDVKMKEKGDIPEGYSVSREKKERFSLILESASTNQTSMYLCASVRQGSSYEQYFGPGTRLTVT.

The gene calls are TRBV7-6 and TRBJ1-1; the D is unclear. Trimming shortened V by 3 bases and J by 0 bases, and 5 bases separated the two germline ends. This CDR3 spans 13 amino acids. CDR1 is SGHVS and CDR2 is FNYEAQ in the germline V gene. The CDR3 region is CASSLEVNTEAFF. The CDR3 coding sequence is TGTGCCAGCAGCTTGGAAGTGAACACTGAAGCTTTCTTT.

This sequence joins TRBV6-5 and TRBJ1-3; the D is unclear. The CDR3 totals 12 residues. CDR1 and CDR2 (germline): MNHEY, SVGAGI. With 6 bases removed from V and 0 bases from J, the gap between germline ends came to 3 bases. The CDR3 sequence: CASRSSGNTIYF. In nucleotides, the CDR3 is TGTGCCAGCAGGAGCTCTGGAAACACCATATATTTT.

This chain uses TRBV29-1 with TRBJ2-7, with 8 bases matching TRBD1. Per the germline V gene, CDR1 is SQVTM and CDR2 is ANQGSEA. V was clipped by 3 bases and J by 0 bases; unmatched bases: 10. The CDR3 sequence is 16 residues long. The DNA for the CDR3 is TGCAGCGTTGATGGGACAGGAGGATACCCCTCCTACGAGCAGTACTTC. Protein product: CSVDGTGGYPSYEQYF.

This clone has just one count. The V call is TRBV6-1, the J call TRBJ2-3; D remains ambiguous. V lost 5 bases to trimming and J lost 8 bases, with 8 bases between them. Germline V gene sequence: CDR1 MNHNS, CDR2 SASEGT. CDR3 length: 11 residues. CDR3 in amino acids: CASSYEGTQYF. CDR3 nucleotide sequence: TGTGCCAGCAGTTACGAAGGTACGCAGTATTTT.

The chain links TRBV7-9 to TRBJ1-1; unclear D gene. V shed 6 bases and J shed 2 bases, with 7 bases lying between them. This CDR3 is 12 amino acids long. Germline CDR1 SEHNR, CDR2 FQNEAQ (reference sequence). The CDR3 loop is CASRGENTEAFF. The CDR3 DNA reads as TGTGCCAGCAGGGGTGAAAACACTGAAGCTTTCTTT.

The V and J genes are TRBV27 and TRBJ1-1; no clear D. V was pared by 2 bases and J by 1 base, with 14 bases between. This CDR3 is 16 amino acids long. Germline CDR1 reads MNHEY; CDR2 reads SMNVEV (reference sequence). The CDR3: CASSLIVALRNTEAFF. In nucleotides, the CDR3 is TGTGCCAGCAGTTTAATCGTTGCTCTACGGAACACTGAAGCTTTCTTT.

CDR3 nucleotides: TGTGCCAGCAGCTTTGAGTCTAGCGGGGGGAAAGAGACCCAGTACTTC. Amino acid sequence: CASSFESSGGKETQYF. The chain uses TRBV11-3 and TRBJ2-5; 11 bases match TRBD2. This CDR3 spans 16 amino acids. The J segment lost 3 bases and the V segment lost 3 bases, leaving 6 bases of the junction unmatched. Germline-derived CDR1 and CDR2 are SGHNT and YENEEA.

The genes are TRBV29-1 and TRBJ2-7; 8 bases match TRBD2. Germline V gene sequence: CDR1 SQVTM, CDR2 ANQGSEA. The length of the CDR3 is 14 residues. With 6 bases clipped from V and 4 bases from J, the junction kept 11 bases outside the gene matches. CDR3 protein: CSVTGTSESYEQYF. The CDR3 nucleotides read TGCAGCGTAACCGGGACTAGTGAAAGTTACGAGCAGTACTTC.

The chain links TRBV7-9 to TRBJ1-1; D possibly corresponds to TRBD1 (6 bases). This CDR3 comprises 14 residues. The ends were cut back, 3 bases at V and 3 bases at J, with 11 bases in the middle. Germline values: CDR1 SEHNR, CDR2 FQNEAQ (reference sequence). The CDR3 here is CASSFTGHDTEAFF. CDR3 nucleotides: TGTGCCAGCAGCTTTACAGGGCACGACACTGAAGCTTTCTTT.

The chain joins TRBV5-8 to TRBJ1-5; D is perhaps TRBD1 (5 bases). The CDR3 totals 17 residues. Germline values: CDR1 SGHTS, CDR2 YDEGEE. Trimming left V 3 bases short and J 1 base short, with 17 bases between. The CDR3 DNA sequence: TGTGCCAGCAGCTCCGATGAGGGGACCGAGAGCAATCAGCCCCAGCATTTT. As protein: CASSSDEGTESNQPQHF.

This clone was detected only once. This chain joins TRBV7-9 and TRBJ2-5, with 8 bases matching TRBD2. From germline, CDR1 is SEHNR and CDR2 FQNEAQ (reference sequence). The J segment lost 10 bases and the V segment lost 7 bases, leaving 17 bases of the junction unmatched. The CDR3 extends over 15 amino acids. The CDR3 loop is CASIRTAGESGDQYF. The CDR3 bases are TGTGCCAGCATACGTACAGCGGGGGAATCAGGGGACCAGTACTTC.

This clone showed up just a few times. The V gene is TRBV6-5, the J gene TRBJ2-7; possibly TRBD1 for D (6 bases). CDR1 is MNHEY and CDR2 is SVGAGI in the germline V gene. The length of the CDR3 is 14 residues. The V gene lost 5 bases and the J gene lost 5 bases, with 16 bases spanning the gap. CDR3 DNA: TGTGCCAGCAGTGAACCAGGGGAGTTACACGAGCAGTACTTC. It yields the protein CASSEPGELHEQYF.

Concerning this clone: This specimen includes other DNA sequences encoding the same CDR3. The gene calls are TRBV27 and TRBJ1-1; the D gene is possibly TRBD1 (5 bases). Germline CDR1 reads MNHEY; CDR2 reads SMNVEV (reference sequence). The CDR3 is 13 residues long. Trimming took off 3 bases at V and 1 base at J, with 6 bases between the two ends. CDR3 coding DNA: TGTGCCAGCAGTTTCGGGGGGAACACTGAAGCTTTCTTT. Amino acids: CASSFGGNTEAFF.